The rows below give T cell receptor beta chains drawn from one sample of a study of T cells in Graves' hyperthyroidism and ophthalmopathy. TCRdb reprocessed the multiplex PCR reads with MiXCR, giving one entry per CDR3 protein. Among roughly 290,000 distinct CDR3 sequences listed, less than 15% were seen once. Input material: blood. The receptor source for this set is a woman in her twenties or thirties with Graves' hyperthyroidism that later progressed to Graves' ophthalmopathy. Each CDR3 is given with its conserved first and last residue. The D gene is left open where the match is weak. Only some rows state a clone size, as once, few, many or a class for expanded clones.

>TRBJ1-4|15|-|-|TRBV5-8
TGTGCCAGCAGCCCCCGGGACCCGAGAGATGAAAAACTGTTTTTT
CASSPRDPRDEKLFF
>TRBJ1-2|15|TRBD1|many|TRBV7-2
TGTGCCAGCAGTTACCGGGACAGACCAATGGATGGCTACACCTTC
CASSYRDRPMDGYTF
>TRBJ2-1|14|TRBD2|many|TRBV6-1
TGTGCCAGCAGCCAAACGACTAGCAGCAATGAGCAGTTCTTC
CASSQTTSSNEQFF
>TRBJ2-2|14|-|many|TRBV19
TGTGCCAGTAGTGTTAGCGGAAACACCGGGGAGCTGTTTTTT
CASSVSGNTGELFF
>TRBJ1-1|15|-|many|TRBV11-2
TGTGCCAGCAGCTTAGGAGGGGGTGGGGGCACTGAAGCTTTCTTT
CASSLGGGGGTEAFF
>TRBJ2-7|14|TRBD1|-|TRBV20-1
TGCAGTGCTGCTGGGGGACAGCGCTCCTACGAGCAGTACTTC
CSAAGGQRSYEQYF
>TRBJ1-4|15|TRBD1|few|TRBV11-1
TGTGCCAGCAGCGCGACGGGGACAGGGGCTGAAAAACTGTTTTTT
CASSATGTGAEKLFF
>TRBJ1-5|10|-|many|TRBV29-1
TGCAGCGTTGGGGATCAGCCCCAGCATTTT
CSVGDQPQHF
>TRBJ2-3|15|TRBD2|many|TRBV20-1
TGCAGTGCTAGAGAAGCGGGAGCGGGCACAGATACGCAGTATTTT
CSAREAGAGTDTQYF
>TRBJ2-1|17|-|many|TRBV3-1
TGTGCCAGCAGCCCGGACTCGCCCCTACTCTCAGACAATGAGCAGTTCTTC
CASSPDSPLLSDNEQFF
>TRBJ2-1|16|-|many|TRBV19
TGTGCCAGTAGTATATTCGGTCTAGCGATCTACAATGAGCAGTTCTTC
CASSIFGLAIYNEQFF
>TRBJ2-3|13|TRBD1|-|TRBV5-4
TGTGCCAGCAGCTGGACAGGGGAGTACACGCAGTATTTT
CASSWTGEYTQYF
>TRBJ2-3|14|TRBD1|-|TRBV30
TGTGCCTGGAGTGCAGGACAGGTCACAGATACGCAGTATTTT
CAWSAGQVTDTQYF
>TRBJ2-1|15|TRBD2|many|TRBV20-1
TGCAGTGCTACTCTAGCGGGAGATATCTACAATGAGCAGTTCTTC
CSATLAGDIYNEQFF
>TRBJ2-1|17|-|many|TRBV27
TGTGCCAGCAGTTCCCAAATGCGAGGACGGCTCTACAATGAGCAGTTCTTC
CASSSQMRGRLYNEQFF
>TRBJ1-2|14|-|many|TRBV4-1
TGCGCCAGCAGCAACCTTCAGGGAGAATATGGCTACACCTTC
CASSNLQGEYGYTF